Listed here are 13 T cell receptor beta chains from one sample, sequenced in a study of T-cell reconstitution after alpha-beta-depleted transplantation in children. This sample's TCRbeta library carried unique molecular identifier barcodes. TCRdb itself ran the PCR reads through MiXCR, one entry per CDR3 protein. The top ten clones hold over 25% of a sample with about 980,000 distinct CDR3 sequences, about 30% of them seen once. Sequences were derived from PBMCs, mostly from graft donor cells, sampled 360 days after TCRalphabeta/CD19-depleted stem cell transplant. The receptors come from a boy less than two years old who had a stem cell transplant for SCID, so the T cells may come from the graft donor.

The V call is TRBV10-3, the J call TRBJ2-7; tentative D call: TRBD1 (5 bases). Trimming stripped 0 bases from V and 4 bases from J, with 16 bases between. The CDR3 has 16 amino acids. CDR1 is ENHRY, CDR2 SYGVKD, per germline. The CDR3 sequence is CAISESTAGFGYEQYF. The CDR3 region has the DNA TGTGCCATCAGTGAGTCGACGGCAGGGTTCGGTTACGAGCAGTACTTC.

To note about this clonotype: A much larger clone lies one base from this, so it may be a read error. J is TRBJ2-7 and V is TRBV7-9, with 7 bases that match TRBD1. The CDR3 has 13 residues. Trimming took 5 bases from V and 3 from J; bases not matched to a gene: 4. Germline loops: CDR1 SEHNR, CDR2 FQNEAQ (reference sequence). The DNA for the CDR3 is TGTGCCAGCAGCCATCAGGGGGTCTACGAGCAGTACTTC. This sequence encodes CASSHQGVYEQYF.

This clonotype appeared a few times. This chain links TRBV6-1 with TRBJ1-5; D remains unclear. V was pared by 5 bases and J by 0 bases, with 14 bases between. The CDR3 contains 16 residues. Germline V gene data show CDR1 as MNHNS and CDR2 as SASEGT. DNA of the CDR3: TGTGCCAGCAGTCAGCGGCCCCCGTATAGCAATCAGCCCCAGCATTTT. It codes for CASSQRPPYSNQPQHF.

This clonotype was detected only a few times. This chain links TRBV29-1 with TRBJ2-7, with TRBD2 as a possible D gene (7 bases). This CDR3 is built from 12 residues. V was clipped by 4 bases and J by 7 bases, with 14 bases between them. Germline CDR1 SQVTM, CDR2 ANQGSEA. The CDR3 reads CSVVSRGGEQYF. CDR3 bases: TGCAGCGTTGTCAGCAGGGGAGGGGAGCAGTACTTC.

The chain employs TRBV7-9 and TRBJ2-1, with 8 bases that match TRBD2. V shed 2 bases, J shed 7 bases, and the junction held 4 bases outside the gene matches. CDR3 length equals 14 residues. In germline, CDR1 is SEHNR, CDR2 FQNEAQ (reference sequence). The CDR3 spells CASSLLAGQNEQFF. DNA for the CDR3: TGTGCCAGCAGCTTACTAGCGGGCCAAAATGAGCAGTTCTTC.

The chain links TRBV15 to TRBJ1-2; 7 bases fit TRBD1. Trimming took 0 bases from V and 2 from J; bases not matched to a gene: 6. Germline V gene sequence: CDR1 LNHNV, CDR2 YYDKDF (reference sequence). CDR3 size: 16 residues. CDR3 sequence (DNA): TGTGCCACCAGCAGAGATTGGACAGGCGCGAACTATGGCTACACCTTC. It is translated as CATSRDWTGANYGYTF.

V usage is TRBV9 and J usage is TRBJ2-4; D might be TRBD1 or TRBD2, each matching 6 bases. The CDR3 contains 12 residues. CDR1 and CDR2 from the germline V gene are SGDLS and YYNGEE. Trimming took 0 bases from V and 9 from J, leaving 7 bases between them. CDR3 in amino acids: CASSVEGGIQYF. CDR3 nucleotide sequence: TGTGCCAGCAGCGTAGAGGGGGGCATTCAGTACTTC.

The chain joins TRBV5-6 to TRBJ2-5, with no clear D. CDR1 is SGHDT and CDR2 is YYEEEE in the germline V gene. The CDR3 runs 15 residues. V dropped 0 bases and J dropped 4 bases, with 13 bases sitting between them. The CDR3 sequence is CASSLAGYAGETQYF. As DNA, the CDR3 is TGTGCCAGCAGCTTGGCAGGCTACGCCGGAGAGACCCAGTACTTC.

This clonotype was observed a few times. The chain recombines TRBV20-1 with TRBJ2-7, with a weak D call TRBD1 (5 bases). CDR1 is DFQATT, CDR2 SNEGSKA, per germline (reference sequence). This CDR3 comprises 15 residues. Trimming left V 6 bases short and J 0 bases short, with 18 bases between. The CDR3 DNA reads as TGCAGTGCACTACTCCCCGCCGACAGCTCCTACGAGCAGTACTTC. Translation: CSALLPADSSYEQYF.

The CDR3 DNA is TGCGCCAGCAGTGGGGGGACGGTAGATACGCAGTATTTT. It translates to CASSGGTVDTQYF. The J gene is TRBJ2-3, the V gene TRBV10-2; D possibly uses TRBD1 or TRBD2 (5 bases each). CDR1 is WSHSY and CDR2 is SAAADI in the germline V gene. This CDR3 is built from 13 residues. The V and J ends lost 4 bases and 5 bases respectively, with 10 bases between them.

This clonotype is a singleton in its sample. The V and J genes are TRBV29-1 and TRBJ2-5; perhaps TRBD1 as D (6 bases). CDR3 length equals 12 residues. Germline V gene data show CDR1 as SQVTM and CDR2 as ANQGSEA. V was cut by 7 bases and J by 1 base, with 10 bases left in between. The CDR3 loop is CSADRFQETQYF. The CDR3 DNA reads as TGCAGCGCCGACAGGTTCCAAGAGACCCAGTACTTC. The whole variable domain, filled in from reference TRBV29-1 and TRBJ2-5, reads SAVISQKPSRDICQRGTSLTIQCQVDSQVTMMFWYRQQPGQSLTLIATANQGSEATYESGFVIDKFPISRPNLTFSTLTVSNMSPEDSSIYLCSADRFQETQYFGPGTRLLVL.

The sample holds a few counts of this clonotype. The chain has TRBV20-1 and TRBJ2-2, with D possibly being TRBD2 (6 bases). The V end was cut by 1 base, the J end by 6 bases, with 12 bases between. The CDR3 is 14 amino acids. In germline, CDR1 is DFQATT, CDR2 SNEGSKA (reference sequence). As DNA, the CDR3 is TGCAGTGCTAGAGCTCCGGGAGCTTCCGGGGAGCTGTTTTTT. Protein: CSARAPGASGELFF.

In DNA form, the CDR3 reads TGTGCCAGCAGTACGCTTCGGGATACGCAGTATTTT. Encoded protein: CASSTLRDTQYF. V usage is TRBV7-2 and J usage is TRBJ2-3; the D is unclear. V lost 6 bases and J lost 6, with 10 bases in between. The CDR3 totals 12 residues. The germline gives CDR1 SGHTA, CDR2 FQGNSA.